The clone carrying this T cell receptor (beta chain) was counted only a few times. What it binds is not known. The sample originates from a study of CD8 T cell repertoires and HIV-1 epitope variants. This CDR3 is 15 amino acids long. Trimming stripped 3 bases from V and 8 bases from J, with 17 bases between. The germline V gene encodes CDR1 SGDLS and CDR2 YYNGEE. Sequencing used immunoSEQ multiplex PCR; TCRdb keeps in-frame clones, though not all of them. This repertoire shows about 5,500 clones, about 60% found once; its top ten account for less than 45%. The chain combines TRBV9 with TRBJ1-4; D may be TRBD1 (6 bases). Sequencing used cultured CD8+ T cells derived from PBMCs. This sequence was found in a male donor with HIV. The CDR3 spells CASSEGGDKAEKLFF. In DNA form, the CDR3 reads TGTGCCAGCAGCGAGGGGGGTGACAAAGCAGAAAAACTGTTTTTT.